The subject of this entry is one TCR beta chain. Distinct nucleotide sequences in the sample also encode this CDR3. Some clones are missing from TCRdb's copy, which holds only in-frame ones; the method was immunoSEQ multiplex PCR. The table has about 2 million clones, around 95% seen once. This specimen belongs to a study of shared clonotypes between healthy human individuals. The CDR3 totals 14 residues. Germline loops: CDR1 SGHNT, CDR2 YYREEE (reference sequence). V gave up 0 bases and J gave up 2 bases, with 5 bases separating them. V and J are TRBV5-4 and TRBJ2-2; D is unclear. Specimen: naive CD4+ T cells sorted from blood. Noted subset: CD45RA+ positively selected. The TCR sequence derives from a man aged 18 to 30 in good health. For the CDR3, the DNA is TGTGCCAGCAGCTTGGACCGAAACACCGGGGAGCTGTTTTTT. Protein sequence: CASSLDRNTGELFF. Full variable domain (missing parts from reference TRBV5-4 and TRBJ2-2): ETGVTQSPTHLIKTRGQQVTLRCSSQSGHNTVSWYQQALGQGPQFIFQYYREEENGRGNFPPRFSGLQFPNYSSELNVNALELDDSALYLCASSLDRNTGELFFGEGSRLTVL.